This T cell receptor (beta chain) was obtained from a study of T cells after yellow fever vaccination (dated by TCRdb to between 2019 and 2020). Notes on the research overall: The SMART-Seq v4 Ultra Low Input RNA kit was used to prepare libraries from fractions with low cell numbers. To follow T-cell clones before and after primary and booster YFV17D yellow fever vaccination, bulk TCR alpha and beta repertoires were sequenced over time. Two healthy male donors, one aged 18 to 30 and one aged 30 to 40 years, were included in the cohort. Bulk PBMC replicates and cell subsets were isolated from blood drawn at multiple timepoints before and after both primary and secondary immunization. Broad study findings and their caveats: The study included only two donors, which limits how far the findings can be generalized. After the booster, most of the clones that had expanded following primary vaccination were detected again (roughly 97% of CD4 and 80% to 90% of CD8), which suggests that memory was broadly maintained. Computational filtering was required because FACS-sorted repertoires could contain abundant contaminating clonotypes from the bulk population. The secondary T-cell response was weaker than the primary response but faster, peaking on day 5 instead of day 15. A small share of clonotypes occurred in both CD4 and CD8 compartments, likely arising from convergent recombination.

The V and J ends are trimmed by 0 bases and 12 bases, leaving 15 bases between them. The cysteine opens and the phenylalanine closes a CDR3 of 14 amino acids. Here the CDR3 DNA is all that survives: 42 bases in frame from base 1. The instrument given in TCRdb is Illumina NovaSeq 6000. TCR cDNA was synthesized by 5'RACE template switching, which introduced a universal primer site and unique molecular identifiers. Priming of cDNA synthesis was performed from both the TCR alpha and TCR beta constant segments. Libraries were amplified in two PCR steps, with sample barcodes and sequencing adapters added in the second step. Sequencing of the libraries was done on either Illumina HiSeq 2500 (2x100 bp) or NovaSeq (2x150 bp). Processing in the source paper ran as follows. Demultiplexing of reads and collapsing into UMI consensus sequences were performed with MIGEC, and V(D)J alignment was carried out with MiXCR. Vaccine-responding clonotypes were identified with edgeR using replicate PBMC samples, with FDR below 0.01 and a log2 fold change above 5 up to day 15 being required. CD4 or CD8 identity was assigned to each bulk clonotype according to whether the clonotype was present at higher abundance in the sequenced CD4 repertoire or the sequenced CD8 repertoire. The raw public data were reprocessed by TCRdb itself: fastp quality trimming at Q25, MiXCR clonotype calling, in-frame beta chains only. Each entry is one CDR3 protein sequence, shown with its most common DNA and genes. TCRdb's processing, not the authors', yielded these V and J calls. The sample data list over 300,000 distinct CDR3 sequences, and about 4% of these were observed just once. Of the sample, 20% to 25% is held by the ten largest clones.

The intended sense of this specimen's treatment or condition label: live attenuated yellow fever vaccine strain. At each blood-draw timepoint, two biological replicates of bulk PBMCs were collected. PBMCs were isolated from peripheral blood using a standard Ficoll-Paque protocol. TriZol was used to extract RNA from bulk PBMCs, CD4 and CD8 fractions, and dextramer-positive and dextramer-negative fractions. This clonotype has ten or more counts. Its antigen remains unidentified. The record has no base qualities; no much larger clone is one base away. This sequence was found in a man aged 18-30 years who received the YFV17D yellow fever vaccine. Sequencing was performed on PBMCs, taken 5 days after the yellow fever booster vaccination. This chain is built from TRBV12-3 or TRBV12-4 and TRBJ2-1, with a tentative D call of TRBD1 or TRBD2, each matching 5 bases. The encoded CDR3 is CASSLASGPQGQFF. The sequenced DNA is TGTGCCAGCAGTTTAGCCTCGGGACCCCAGGGGCAGTTCTTC.